The next 27 T cell receptor beta chains were all read from a single sample in a study of T-cell memory formation after mild COVID-19. In TCRdb, the 5' RACE reads were re-called with MiXCR into one record per CDR3 protein. The data hold a few hundred thousand distinct CDR3 sequences, with around a quarter observed a single time. The sample comprised PBMCs or a T cell subset sorted from them (not recorded which). These TCRs come from an adult woman who had mild COVID-19 (a few samples of this study predate the infection). Cell type and time point are not known.

V is TRBV7-9 and J is TRBJ1-5; D is undetermined. The germline V gene has CDR1 SEHNR and CDR2 FQNEAQ (reference sequence). The CDR3 runs to 12 residues. The V end lost 8 bases, the J end lost 4 bases, and 9 bases lay between the germline ends. CDR3 nucleotide sequence: TGTGCCAGCGGCTCCGAAAATCAGCCCCAGCATTTT. The encoded protein is CASGSENQPQHF.

This sequence joins TRBV6-5 and TRBJ2-2; weak D call: TRBD1 (5 bases). This CDR3 is built from 15 residues. CDR1 MNHEY and CDR2 SVGAGI come from the germline V gene. V was clipped by 8 bases and J by 0 bases, with 13 bases between them. The CDR3 DNA sequence: TGTGCCAGCGCTCGACAGAAATCGAACACCGGGGAGCTGTTTTTT. This sequence encodes CASARQKSNTGELFF.

V is TRBV4-1 and J is TRBJ2-7, with 8 positions matching TRBD1. V shed 0 bases and J 4 bases; nucleotides not matched to a gene: 8. The CDR3 extends over 16 amino acids. Germline assignment: CDR1 MGHRA and CDR2 YSYEKL. The CDR3 coding sequence is TGCGCCAGCAGCCAAGATGATGGACAGGGTACTTACGAGCAGTACTTC. Its translation is CASSQDDGQGTYEQYF.

The genes are TRBV6-5 and TRBJ2-5; no reliable D call. Germline loops: CDR1 MNHEY, CDR2 SVGAGI. CDR3 length: 12 residues. V lost 6 bases, J lost 3 bases, and 8 bases lay in between. The CDR3 loop is CASRMGKETQYF. The DNA of the CDR3 is TGTGCCAGCAGAATGGGAAAAGAGACCCAGTACTTC.

There are a few counts of this clonotype. The CDR3 DNA sequence: TGTGCCACCTTTTACCGGGCCAACACTGAAGCTTTCTTT. Amino acid sequence: CATFYRANTEAFF. The chain uses TRBV6-5 and TRBJ1-1; D call uncertain. V shed 10 bases and J shed 2 bases, with 14 bases lying between them. In germline, CDR1 is MNHEY, CDR2 SVGAGI. The CDR3 consists of 13 residues.

This clonotype was recorded at least ten times. The chain is built from TRBV3-1 and TRBJ2-2; D unclear. Germline assignment: CDR1 LGHDT and CDR2 YNNKEL (reference sequence). This CDR3 contains 13 residues. Trimming left V 4 bases short and J 5 bases short, with 8 bases between. The CDR3 here is CASSPSWTGELFF. CDR3 nucleotide sequence: TGTGCCAGCAGCCCCTCTTGGACCGGGGAGCTGTTTTTT.

The chain uses TRBV12-3 or TRBV12-4 and TRBJ2-5; a weak D match, TRBD2 (5 bases). The CDR3 loop spans 13 amino acids. Deletions cut 8 bases from V and 4 bases from J, with 14 bases between. The CDR3 region is CASSSRGIETQYF. The DNA of the CDR3 is TGTGCCAGCTCCTCCCGGGGAATAGAGACCCAGTACTTC.

The chain couples TRBV6-6 to TRBJ2-7; TRBD1 matches at 8 bases. The V gene's germline CDR1 is MNHNY and CDR2 SVGAGI (reference sequence). V was clipped by 6 bases and J by 7 bases; unmatched bases: 8. CDR3 length: 13 residues. The CDR3 DNA reads TGTGCCAGCAGAACTCGACAGGGGAAAGAGCAGTACTTC. As protein: CASRTRQGKEQYF.

This chain joins TRBV5-1 and TRBJ2-7; 9 nucleotides match TRBD1. The germline CDR1 and CDR2 sequences are SGHRS and YFSETQ. With V trimmed by 4 bases and J by 5 bases, 7 bases remained unmatched. The CDR3 is 14 amino acids. CDR3 nucleotide sequence: TGCGCCAGCAGCAGGGGGACAGGGTCGGACGAGCAGTACTTC. Amino acids: CASSRGTGSDEQYF.

This chain connects TRBV7-2 to TRBJ2-2; D gene unclear. The CDR3 consists of 14 residues. Germline V CDR1 and CDR2: SGHTA, FQGNSA. Trimming removed 6 bases from V and 4 bases from J, with 12 bases in between. The CDR3 loop reads CASRSRSVTGELFF. Here the CDR3 DNA reads TGTGCCAGCAGGTCCCGGAGCGTCACCGGGGAGCTGTTTTTT.

The gene calls are TRBV24-1 and TRBJ2-3; TRBD2 matches 11 bases. This CDR3 contains 16 residues. Trimming cost V 4 bases and J 4 bases; bases outside gene matches: 6. Germline CDR1 KGHDR, CDR2 SFDVKD. The chain's CDR3 is CATSDLLAGGPDTQYF. The CDR3 DNA is TGTGCCACCAGTGACCTGCTAGCGGGGGGACCAGATACGCAGTATTTT.

The table lists this clonotype with a few counts. This chain connects TRBV6-2 or TRBV6-3 to TRBJ1-2, with D perhaps matching TRBD1 (5 bases). Deletions cut 4 bases from V and 3 bases from J, with 15 bases between. The CDR3 extends over 15 amino acids. Germline V gene data show CDR1 as MNHEY and CDR2 as SVGEGT. CDR3 DNA sequence: TGTGCCAGCAGTTCGTATCTGGGGGTGCACTATGGCTACACCTTC. The encoded protein is CASSSYLGVHYGYTF.

This clonotype was observed once. V and J are TRBV4-1 and TRBJ1-2; D not resolved. The CDR3 has 11 residues. V was clipped by 3 bases and J by 7 bases, with 6 bases between them. Germline V gene sequence: CDR1 MGHRA, CDR2 YSYEKL. The CDR3 DNA reads as TGCGCCAGCAGCCATGATATTGGCTACACCTTC. It translates to CASSHDIGYTF.

This clonotype occurred a few times. The chain couples TRBV5-1 to TRBJ2-5; no reliable D call. The germline gives CDR1 SGHRS, CDR2 YFSETQ. V lost 0 bases and J lost 4, with 7 bases in between. The CDR3 covers 13 residues. The CDR3, as DNA: TGCGCCAGCAGCTTGGCCAGTAGAGAGACCCAGTACTTC. It is translated as CASSLASRETQYF.

The CDR3 coding sequence is TGTGCCAGCAGCTTAGTCGGAGCGGGAGGAAACTACGAGCAGTACTTC. This encodes CASSLVGAGGNYEQYF. The chain has TRBV7-2 and TRBJ2-7; 9 bases fit TRBD2. The CDR3 sequence is 16 residues long. CDR1 and CDR2 (germline): SGHTA, FQGNSA. Trimming at V came to 1 base and at J to 3 bases, leaving 7 bases not matched to a gene. The variable domain in full, completed from reference TRBV7-2 and TRBJ2-7, reads GAGVSQSPSNKVTEKGKDVELRCDPISGHTALYWYRQSLGQGLEFLIYFQGNSAPDKSGLPSDRFSAERTGGSVSTLTIQRTQQEDSAVYLCASSLVGAGGNYEQYFGPGTRLTVT.

The genes are TRBV12-3 or TRBV12-4 and TRBJ2-7; 10 bases map to TRBD1. The J segment lost 7 bases and the V segment lost 7 bases, leaving 7 bases of the junction unmatched. The CDR3 has 13 residues. The chain's CDR3 is CASTRQGAREQYF. The DNA of the CDR3 is TGTGCCAGCACTAGACAGGGGGCGCGAGAGCAGTACTTC.

This clonotype was counted ten times or more. DNA for the CDR3: TGCGCCAGCAGCGACGCGGGTAGCTCCTACAATGAGCAGTTCTTC. Translating it yields CASSDAGSSYNEQFF. The chain is built from TRBV5-1 and TRBJ2-1; a possible D gene is TRBD2 (5 bases). This CDR3 region has 15 residues. Trimming shortened V by 4 bases and J by 0 bases, and 11 bases separated the two germline ends. Looked up from germline, CDR1 is SGHRS and CDR2 is YFSETQ.

This clonotype has a handful of counts. The V and J genes are TRBV12-3 or TRBV12-4 and TRBJ2-1; 7 nucleotides align to TRBD1. The CDR3 consists of 12 residues. J lost 9 bases, V lost 5 bases, and 4 bases had no gene match. CDR3 amino acids: CASSRQGSEQFF. CDR3 sequence (DNA): TGTGCCAGCAGTCGACAGGGATCTGAGCAGTTCTTC.

This clonotype has a handful of counts. The V call is TRBV5-4, the J call TRBJ1-3; 8 bases are a match to TRBD1. Germline CDR1 reads SGHNT; CDR2 reads YYREEE (reference sequence). The CDR3 extends over 15 amino acids. After removal of 3 bases from V and 8 bases from J, the junction contained 10 bases not matched to a gene. The CDR3 nucleotides are TGTGCCAGCAGCTCGTTCCAGGACAGGGCGGACACCATATATTTT. This gives the protein CASSSFQDRADTIYF. Drawing the rest from reference TRBV5-4 and TRBJ1-3, the complete variable domain is ETGVTQSPTHLIKTRGQQVTLRCSSQSGHNTVSWYQQALGQGPQFIFQYYREEENGRGNFPPRFSGLQFPNYSSELNVNALELDDSALYLCASSSFQDRADTIYFGEGSWLTVV.

In the case of this clonotype: A much bigger clone sits one base away, suggesting this may be a read error. This chain connects TRBV5-4 to TRBJ2-6, with 9 bases aligning to TRBD1. This CDR3 has 18 amino acids. V gave up 2 bases and J gave up 1 base; unmatched junction bases: 7. The germline gives CDR1 SGHNT, CDR2 YYREEE (reference sequence). The CDR3 nucleotides read TGTGCCAGCAGCTTACAGGGACAGGGTAGATCTGGGGCCAACGTCCTGACTTTC. Its protein product is CASSLQGQGRSGANVLTF.

The rearrangement uses TRBV29-1 and TRBJ1-1; no reliable D call. The CDR3 has 15 amino acids. The germline V and J ends were trimmed by 0 bases and 1 base, with 12 bases remaining between them. In germline, CDR1 is SQVTM, CDR2 ANQGSEA. CDR3: CSVEDLRTTNTEAFF. The CDR3 DNA sequence: TGCAGCGTTGAAGATCTAAGGACGACGAACACTGAAGCTTTCTTT.

At least ten counts were recorded for this clonotype. This rearrangement joins TRBV9 to TRBJ2-5; 9 bases agree with TRBD2. This CDR3 contains 15 residues. Germline V lookup: CDR1 SGDLS, CDR2 YYNGEE. Trimming removed 0 bases from V and 4 bases from J; junction bases left unmatched: 4. The CDR3 DNA follows: TGTGCCAGCAGCGTAGAGGCTAGCGGGATAGAGACCCAGTACTTC. It yields the protein CASSVEASGIETQYF.

V is TRBV14 and J is TRBJ1-1; 9 nucleotides match TRBD1. The CDR3 is 15 amino acids. With V trimmed by 3 bases and J by 3 bases, 5 bases remained unmatched. Germline CDR1 and CDR2: SGHDN and FVKESK. The CDR3 sequence: CASSQIQGAHTEAFF. The DNA for the CDR3 is TGTGCCAGCAGCCAGATACAGGGGGCTCACACTGAAGCTTTCTTT.

V and J are TRBV9 and TRBJ2-7; D is perhaps TRBD1 (8 bases). CDR1 SGDLS and CDR2 YYNGEE come from the germline V gene. The CDR3 runs to 16 residues. Between the trimmed V and J ends, which lost 0 bases and 1 base, there was a span of 14 bases. The DNA for the CDR3 is TGTGCCAGCAGCGTAGAGGGAGGGACAGGTTCCTACGAGCAGTACTTC. Amino acids: CASSVEGGTGSYEQYF.

V and J are TRBV18 and TRBJ1-5; 7 nucleotides agree with TRBD1. Trimming cost V 6 bases and J 1 base; bases outside gene matches: 12. Germline V CDR1 and CDR2: KGHSH, LQKENI. The length of the CDR3 is 17 residues. The chain's CDR3 is CASSPRQGDLSNQPQHF. DNA for the CDR3: TGTGCCAGCTCTCCTCGACAGGGTGACTTAAGCAATCAGCCCCAGCATTTT.

This clonotype was observed a handful of times. The chain employs TRBV7-8 and TRBJ2-3; 8 nucleotides agree with TRBD1. CDR3 length equals 19 residues. With V trimmed by 3 bases and J by 3 bases, 17 bases remained unmatched. Germline CDR1 and CDR2: SGHVS and FQNEAQ. CDR3 DNA: TGTGCCAGCAGCTTTAGGAAGGGGCACCCGACAGGGGATACAGATACGCAGTATTTT. Protein product: CASSFRKGHPTGDTDTQYF.

The chain combines TRBV7-6 with TRBJ2-1; 7 bases agree with TRBD1. The length of the CDR3 is 14 residues. Losses at the gene ends were 5 bases for V and 6 bases for J; bases not matched to a gene: 7. Looked up from germline, CDR1 is SGHVS and CDR2 is FNYEAQ. The CDR3 DNA sequence: TGTGCCAGCAGCCAGGGGGTGAGGGGCAATGAGCAGTTCTTC. Translating gives CASSQGVRGNEQFF.